Here is one TCR beta chain with its context. This specimen comes from a study of control samples from healthy donors and cancer patients. Measured with immunoSEQ multiplex PCR; TCRdb has only the in-frame clones, and not every one. The sample consists of 65,000 to 90,000 clones, around 90% of them appearing once. This CDR3 spans 15 amino acids. After removal of 6 bases from V and 0 bases from J, the junction contained 3 bases not matched to a gene. Germline lookup yields CDR1 MNHEY and CDR2 SMNVEV (reference sequence). Sequenced material: PBMCs. The chain recombines TRBV27 with TRBJ2-2; the match to TRBD2 covers 8 bases. The origin of this receptor is a woman aged 45-65 years with colorectal cancer. CDR3 coding DNA: TGTGCCAGCAGCATAGCGGGGACGAACACCGGGGAGCTGTTTTTT. Translation: CASSIAGTNTGELFF.